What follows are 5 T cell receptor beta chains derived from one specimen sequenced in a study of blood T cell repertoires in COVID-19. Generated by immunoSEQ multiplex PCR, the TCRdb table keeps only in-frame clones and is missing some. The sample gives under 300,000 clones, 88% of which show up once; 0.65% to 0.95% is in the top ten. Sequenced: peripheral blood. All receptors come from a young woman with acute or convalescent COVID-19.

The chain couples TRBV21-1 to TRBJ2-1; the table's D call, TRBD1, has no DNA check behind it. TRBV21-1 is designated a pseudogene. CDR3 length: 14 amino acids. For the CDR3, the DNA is TGTGCCAGCCCCCGGGACAGGGGCCCGGATGAGCAGTTCTTC. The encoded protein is CASPRDRGPDEQFF.

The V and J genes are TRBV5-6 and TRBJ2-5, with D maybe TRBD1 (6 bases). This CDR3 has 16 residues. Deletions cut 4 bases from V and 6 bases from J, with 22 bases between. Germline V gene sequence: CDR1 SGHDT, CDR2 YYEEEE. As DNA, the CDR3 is TGTGCCAGCAGCCCCTGGACAGTTAGAAGTCTAAAGACCCAGTACTTC. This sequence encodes CASSPWTVRSLKTQYF. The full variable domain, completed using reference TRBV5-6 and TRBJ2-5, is DAGVTQSPTHLIKTRGQQVTLRCSPKSGHDTVSWYQQALGQGPQFIFQYYEEEERQRGNFPDRFSGHQFPNYSSELNVNALLLGDSALYLCASSPWTVRSLKTQYFGPGTRLLVL.

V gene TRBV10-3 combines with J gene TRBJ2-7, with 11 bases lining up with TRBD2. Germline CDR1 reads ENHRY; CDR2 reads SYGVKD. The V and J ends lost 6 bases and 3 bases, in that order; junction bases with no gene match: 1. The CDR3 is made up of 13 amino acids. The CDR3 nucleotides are TGTGCCATCAGAGGACTAGCGGGCTACGAGCAGTACTTC. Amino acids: CAIRGLAGYEQYF.

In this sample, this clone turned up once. The CDR3 DNA follows: TGCGCCAGCAGCTTGGAGGGAGTAGATACGCAGTATTTT. Its translation is CASSLEGVDTQYF. The rearrangement joins TRBV5-1 to TRBJ2-3, with D perhaps matching TRBD2 (5 bases). Trimming removed 0 bases from V and 5 bases from J, with 7 bases in between. Germline V gives CDR1 SGHRS, CDR2 YFSETQ. There are 13 residues in the CDR3.

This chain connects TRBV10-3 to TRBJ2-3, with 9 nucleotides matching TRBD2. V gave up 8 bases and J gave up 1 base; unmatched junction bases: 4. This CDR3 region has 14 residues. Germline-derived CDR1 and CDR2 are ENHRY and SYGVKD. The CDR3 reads CAIGRTSGTDTQYF. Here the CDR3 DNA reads TGTGCCATCGGAAGGACTAGCGGCACAGATACGCAGTATTTT.